The T cell receptor (beta chain) under discussion was sequenced for a study of neurological immune-mediated disorders. Study conclusions and caveats: The absence of any CDR3 amino acid sequence shared by expanded clones across subjects suggests that repertoires were private in all groups.

The V segment lost 3 bases and the J segment 4 bases; nucleotides outside the gene matches: 4. The CDR3 runs to 14 residues. CDR1 is KGHDR, CDR2 SFDVKD, per germline. This clonotype was detected many times. What it binds is not known. Each CDR3 protein is one row after TCRdb ran MiXCR on the 5' RACE reads. Of about 48,000 distinct CDR3 sequences listed, about a tenth were seen once; the top ten hold 21%. The clonotype was recovered from a woman between 35 and 50 years old with HTLV-1-associated myelopathy (HAM/TSP). Sequenced material: PBMCs. This chain joins TRBV24-1 and TRBJ2-7, with 8 bases matching TRBD1. The CDR3 reads CATSDPQGAYEQYF. The CDR3 coding sequence is TGTGCCACCAGTGATCCGCAGGGGGCTTACGAGCAGTACTTC.